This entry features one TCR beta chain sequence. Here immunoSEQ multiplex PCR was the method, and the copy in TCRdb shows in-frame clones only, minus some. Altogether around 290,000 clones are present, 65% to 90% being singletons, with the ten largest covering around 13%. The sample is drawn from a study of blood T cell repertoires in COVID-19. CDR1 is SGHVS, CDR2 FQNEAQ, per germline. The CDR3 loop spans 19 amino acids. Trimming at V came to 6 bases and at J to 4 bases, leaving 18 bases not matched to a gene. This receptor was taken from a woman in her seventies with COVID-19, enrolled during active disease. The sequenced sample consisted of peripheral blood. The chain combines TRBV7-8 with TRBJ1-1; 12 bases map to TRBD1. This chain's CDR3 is CASRSRPWDRGRSVTEAFF. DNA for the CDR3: TGTGCCAGCAGATCCCGGCCGTGGGACAGGGGGCGAAGTGTCACTGAAGCTTTCTTT.